The clone carrying this TCR beta chain was counted ten times or more. Its antigen remains unidentified. The length of the CDR3 is 10 residues. Trimming took 3 bases from V and 5 from J, leaving 2 bases between them. Germline V gene lookup returns CDR1 SGDLS and CDR2 YYNGEE. The record originates from a study of CD8 T cells in ankylosing spondylitis. Study results and limitations: Ankylosing spondylitis blood appeared to be characterized by a TCR beta motif of several highly homologous variants. Disease-linked clones had a CD8+ phenotype and relatively low frequency in peripheral blood.

TCRdb independently ran MiXCR on the 5' RACE reads; one entry per CDR3 protein. The repertoire consists of roughly 46,000 distinct CDR3 sequences, with 4% occurring once and the leading ten covering around 4.1%. The V and J genes are TRBV9 and TRBJ2-5, with unresolved D. Sample: blood, either unsorted or a sorted T cell fraction (not recorded which). This sequence originates from a female donor with ankylosing spondylitis or in good health (not recorded which). CDR3 protein: CASSGETQYF. CDR3 coding DNA: TGTGCCAGCAGCGGCGAGACCCAGTACTTC.